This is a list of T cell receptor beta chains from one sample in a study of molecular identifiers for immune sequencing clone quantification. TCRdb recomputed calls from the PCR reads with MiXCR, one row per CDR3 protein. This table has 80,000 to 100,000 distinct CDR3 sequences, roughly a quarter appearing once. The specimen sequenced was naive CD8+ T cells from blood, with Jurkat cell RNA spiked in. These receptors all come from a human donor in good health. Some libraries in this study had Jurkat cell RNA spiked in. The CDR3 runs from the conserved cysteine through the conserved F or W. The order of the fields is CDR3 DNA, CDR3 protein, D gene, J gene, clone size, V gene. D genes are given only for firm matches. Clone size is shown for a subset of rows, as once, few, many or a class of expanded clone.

cdr3_nt: TGTGCCAGCAGCTTAGGGGACGAGCAGTACTTC
cdr3_aa: CASSLGDEQYF
d_call: -
j_call: TRBJ2-7
clone_size: many
v_call: TRBV7-2

cdr3_nt: TGTGCCTGGAAGACCTACGAGCAGTACTTC
cdr3_aa: CAWKTYEQYF
d_call: -
j_call: TRBJ2-7
clone_size: many
v_call: TRBV30

cdr3_nt: TGTGCCAGCAGTTACTCTTTAGCAGGGCTCGAAGCCTCCTACGAGCAGTACTTC
cdr3_aa: CASSYSLAGLEASYEQYF
d_call: -
j_call: TRBJ2-7
clone_size: few
v_call: TRBV6-2/TRBV6-3

cdr3_nt: TGTGCCAGCAGTTTACGGGAGGGCCTTAATGAGCAGTTCTTC
cdr3_aa: CASSLREGLNEQFF
d_call: TRBD2
j_call: TRBJ2-1
clone_size: many
v_call: TRBV27

cdr3_nt: TGCGCCAGCAGCCAAGACGGCGGAGAGTACAATGAGCAGTTCTTC
cdr3_aa: CASSQDGGEYNEQFF
d_call: -
j_call: TRBJ2-1
clone_size: many
v_call: TRBV4-3

cdr3_nt: TGTGCCAGTACCCTTGGGGACACCGGGGGCACTGAAGCTTTCTTT
cdr3_aa: CASTLGDTGGTEAFF
d_call: -
j_call: TRBJ1-1
clone_size: many
v_call: TRBV19

cdr3_nt: TGTGCCAGCAGTCGGACAGGGGCAATGGAAAAACTGTTTTTT
cdr3_aa: CASSRTGAMEKLFF
d_call: TRBD1
j_call: TRBJ1-4
clone_size: many
v_call: TRBV7-9

cdr3_nt: TGCGCCAGCAGCGATCGGGACAGGGAGATTCAGTACTTC
cdr3_aa: CASSDRDREIQYF
d_call: TRBD1
j_call: TRBJ2-4
clone_size: many
v_call: TRBV5-1

cdr3_nt: TGCGCCAGCAGCCTATACTCCGGGGAGTGGGCTTTCTTT
cdr3_aa: CASSLYSGEWAFF
d_call: -
j_call: TRBJ1-1
clone_size: many
v_call: TRBV4-1

cdr3_nt: TGTGCCAGTAGTATTTCGGCAGGGAGCTCCTACAATGAGCAGTTCTTC
cdr3_aa: CASSISAGSSYNEQFF
d_call: -
j_call: TRBJ2-1
clone_size: -
v_call: TRBV19

cdr3_nt: TGTGCCAGCAGTTACCGCCGGGACAGTTATGAAAAACTGTTTTTT
cdr3_aa: CASSYRRDSYEKLFF
d_call: TRBD1
j_call: TRBJ1-4
clone_size: few
v_call: TRBV27

cdr3_nt: TGTGCCAGCACGGGGGACAACTCCTACGAGCAGTACTTC
cdr3_aa: CASTGDNSYEQYF
d_call: -
j_call: TRBJ2-7
clone_size: many
v_call: TRBV2

cdr3_nt: TGTGCCAGCAGCTTGGAACTAGCGGTAAACAACAATGAGCAGTTCTTC
cdr3_aa: CASSLELAVNNNEQFF
d_call: TRBD2
j_call: TRBJ2-1
clone_size: -
v_call: TRBV5-6

cdr3_nt: TGCGCTAGTGGTTTGACCGGGTCGGGTCATAATTCACCCCTCCACTTT
cdr3_aa: CASGLTGSGHNSPLHF
d_call: -
j_call: TRBJ1-6
clone_size: -
v_call: TRBV12-5

cdr3_nt: TGTGCCAGCAGCTGGGGTGCCGGGGAGCTGTTTTTT
cdr3_aa: CASSWGAGELFF
d_call: -
j_call: TRBJ2-2
clone_size: few
v_call: TRBV5-4

cdr3_nt: TGTGCCAGCAGTCTCCAGGGACTTGAAGTCACAGATACGCAGTATTTT
cdr3_aa: CASSLQGLEVTDTQYF
d_call: -
j_call: TRBJ2-3
clone_size: -
v_call: TRBV6-1

cdr3_nt: TGTGCCAGCAGCTTAGGACAGGGAGTCACTGAAGCTTTCTTT
cdr3_aa: CASSLGQGVTEAFF
d_call: TRBD1
j_call: TRBJ1-1
clone_size: many
v_call: TRBV7-9

cdr3_nt: TGTGCCAGCAGCTATCGACGGGGGGTTTACGAGCAGTACTTC
cdr3_aa: CASSYRRGVYEQYF
d_call: TRBD2
j_call: TRBJ2-7
clone_size: many
v_call: TRBV28

cdr3_nt: TGCGCCAGCAGTGATCAGGGGGGGCCACTCCAAGAGACCCAGTACTTC
cdr3_aa: CASSDQGGPLQETQYF
d_call: -
j_call: TRBJ2-5
clone_size: -
v_call: TRBV10-2

cdr3_nt: TGCGCCAGCAGCCAAGATTTCCAGGGGTTCCCCTACGAGCAGTACTTC
cdr3_aa: CASSQDFQGFPYEQYF
d_call: -
j_call: TRBJ2-7
clone_size: few
v_call: TRBV4-3

cdr3_nt: TGTGCCAGCAGCACCGGTTCTCGGGGGGCACTCTCCTACGAGCAGTACTTC
cdr3_aa: CASSTGSRGALSYEQYF
d_call: -
j_call: TRBJ2-7
clone_size: many
v_call: TRBV5-6

cdr3_nt: TGTGCCAGCAGTTTAACTCCGGCAGGGGCGAACACCGGGGAGCTGTTTTTT
cdr3_aa: CASSLTPAGANTGELFF
d_call: -
j_call: TRBJ2-2
clone_size: -
v_call: TRBV27

cdr3_nt: TGCGCCAGCAGCCGGCTTTTGGCAGAAACTTATAATTCACCCCTCCACTTT
cdr3_aa: CASSRLLAETYNSPLHF
d_call: -
j_call: TRBJ1-6
clone_size: -
v_call: TRBV4-1

cdr3_nt: TGTGCCAGCAGCTTATTTTATGACACCGGGGAGCTGTTTTTT
cdr3_aa: CASSLFYDTGELFF
d_call: -
j_call: TRBJ2-2
clone_size: -
v_call: TRBV7-2

cdr3_nt: TGTGCCAGTAGTATACTGATGTCGTGGGGAAAAGAAGCTTTCTTT
cdr3_aa: CASSILMSWGKEAFF
d_call: -
j_call: TRBJ1-1
clone_size: -
v_call: TRBV19

cdr3_nt: TGTGCCAGCAGCCCAGAGGATAATGAAAAACTGTTTTTT
cdr3_aa: CASSPEDNEKLFF
d_call: -
j_call: TRBJ1-4
clone_size: -
v_call: TRBV3-1

cdr3_nt: TGCAGTGGTACGCTCGCAAGGTTCACAGATACGCAGTATTTT
cdr3_aa: CSGTLARFTDTQYF
d_call: -
j_call: TRBJ2-3
clone_size: many
v_call: TRBV20-1

cdr3_nt: TGTGCCAGTAGTAGCGGGTCACTTAGTATGGACGAGCAGTACTTC
cdr3_aa: CASSSGSLSMDEQYF
d_call: -
j_call: TRBJ2-7
clone_size: -
v_call: TRBV19

cdr3_nt: TGTGCCCGCAGCTCAGCGGGGGTAGGCTACGAGCAGTACTTC
cdr3_aa: CARSSAGVGYEQYF
d_call: TRBD2
j_call: TRBJ2-7
clone_size: -
v_call: TRBV11-2

cdr3_nt: TGTGCCACCCAGGGGGCCGGTGGGGCCAACGTCCTGACTTTC
cdr3_aa: CATQGAGGANVLTF
d_call: TRBD1
j_call: TRBJ2-6
clone_size: many
v_call: TRBV10-3

cdr3_nt: TGTGCCAGCAGCCCCGGTGAGACCCAGTACTTC
cdr3_aa: CASSPGETQYF
d_call: -
j_call: TRBJ2-5
clone_size: many
v_call: TRBV12-3/TRBV12-4

cdr3_nt: TGCAGCGTTGAGACAAGCGGACAACCGGTTGTTGGCTACACCTTC
cdr3_aa: CSVETSGQPVVGYTF
d_call: -
j_call: TRBJ1-2
clone_size: few
v_call: TRBV29-1

cdr3_nt: TGTGCCAGCAGCCAAGAGGAAGGCAGGGTTTATGGGGCCAACGTCCTGACTTTC
cdr3_aa: CASSQEEGRVYGANVLTF
d_call: -
j_call: TRBJ2-6
clone_size: many
v_call: TRBV4-2

cdr3_nt: TGCAGTGCAGGGGACACCGGGGAGCTGTTTTTT
cdr3_aa: CSAGDTGELFF
d_call: -
j_call: TRBJ2-2
clone_size: -
v_call: TRBV20-1

cdr3_nt: TGCAGCTGCAGGGGGGGCCTTAGGAATGAGCAGTTCTTC
cdr3_aa: CSCRGGLRNEQFF
d_call: -
j_call: TRBJ2-1
clone_size: many
v_call: TRBV29-1

cdr3_nt: TGTGCCAGTAGTAACGAGGGACTAGCGGTCTACAATGAGCAGTTCTTC
cdr3_aa: CASSNEGLAVYNEQFF
d_call: TRBD2
j_call: TRBJ2-1
clone_size: -
v_call: TRBV19

cdr3_nt: TGTGCCAGCAGTCCAGACAGGGGGGAGACCCAGTACTTC
cdr3_aa: CASSPDRGETQYF
d_call: TRBD1
j_call: TRBJ2-5
clone_size: few
v_call: TRBV7-7

cdr3_nt: TGTGCCAGCAGCCCCGGGACCCGACGGCTCAATGAGCAGTTCTTC
cdr3_aa: CASSPGTRRLNEQFF
d_call: -
j_call: TRBJ2-1
clone_size: many
v_call: TRBV9

cdr3_nt: TGCAGTGCTAGAGTGAGAGCTAGACGGGAGATTGGCACAGATACGCAGTATTTT
cdr3_aa: CSARVRARREIGTDTQYF
d_call: -
j_call: TRBJ2-3
clone_size: many
v_call: TRBV20-1

cdr3_nt: TGTGCCAGCAGTTACTCACAACTAGCGGACTACGAGCAGTACTTC
cdr3_aa: CASSYSQLADYEQYF
d_call: TRBD2
j_call: TRBJ2-7
clone_size: few
v_call: TRBV6-2/TRBV6-3

cdr3_nt: TGTGCCAGCAGTTACTCCAGGAGCATGAACACTGAAGCTTTCTTT
cdr3_aa: CASSYSRSMNTEAFF
d_call: -
j_call: TRBJ1-1
clone_size: many
v_call: TRBV6-5

cdr3_nt: TGTGCCAGCAGTCCGGTTGGGGGGACCTCCAACTATGGCTACACCTTC
cdr3_aa: CASSPVGGTSNYGYTF
d_call: -
j_call: TRBJ1-2
clone_size: -
v_call: TRBV12-3/TRBV12-4

cdr3_nt: TGTGCCAGCTCCCTGTCGGGACTAGCGGGTCTAAATATCTCCTACGAGCAGTACTTC
cdr3_aa: CASSLSGLAGLNISYEQYF
d_call: -
j_call: TRBJ2-7
clone_size: -
v_call: TRBV21-1

cdr3_nt: TGTGCCAGCAGTTACTCGGAGCAGAGTAACACTGAAGCTTTCTTT
cdr3_aa: CASSYSEQSNTEAFF
d_call: -
j_call: TRBJ1-1
clone_size: many
v_call: TRBV6-2/TRBV6-3

cdr3_nt: TGCCGCGTCGCCCGGGACTCCGAGCCGTACTTC
cdr3_aa: CRVARDSEPYF
d_call: -
j_call: TRBJ2-7
clone_size: -
v_call: TRBV29-1

cdr3_nt: TGCGCCAGCAGCTTCGGACTCTTATCTAGCACAGATACGCAGTATTTT
cdr3_aa: CASSFGLLSSTDTQYF
d_call: -
j_call: TRBJ2-3
clone_size: many
v_call: TRBV5-1

cdr3_nt: TGTGCCAGCAGTTCCCCCGGGGCTAGCTATTACAATGAGCAGTTCTTC
cdr3_aa: CASSSPGASYYNEQFF
d_call: -
j_call: TRBJ2-1
clone_size: many
v_call: TRBV11-2

cdr3_nt: TGTGCCTGGAGTGTACGTTATGAGCGGTTCTTC
cdr3_aa: CAWSVRYERFF
d_call: -
j_call: TRBJ2-1
clone_size: -
v_call: TRBV30

cdr3_nt: TGTGCCAGCAGCAGAGGGATGTTCACTGAAGCTTTCTTT
cdr3_aa: CASSRGMFTEAFF
d_call: -
j_call: TRBJ1-1
clone_size: -
v_call: TRBV6-2/TRBV6-3

cdr3_nt: TGTGCCAGTTGTCGGCTCAAATACGAGCAGTACTTC
cdr3_aa: CASCRLKYEQYF
d_call: -
j_call: TRBJ2-7
clone_size: few
v_call: TRBV11-3

cdr3_nt: TGTGCCAGCAGTGAAACAGGGTTTAGCAATCAGCCCCAGCATTTT
cdr3_aa: CASSETGFSNQPQHF
d_call: -
j_call: TRBJ1-5
clone_size: many
v_call: TRBV6-1

cdr3_nt: TGTGCCATCAGTGGTAGCGGGAGTGGCGCCTACGAGCAGTACTTC
cdr3_aa: CAISGSGSGAYEQYF
d_call: TRBD2
j_call: TRBJ2-7
clone_size: many
v_call: TRBV10-3